A single T cell receptor (beta chain) is shown here with its context. These data are taken from a study of T cell changes during pregnancy in multiple sclerosis. Clones were read by immunoSEQ multiplex PCR, and TCRdb kept only the in-frame ones, dropping some. The sample shows some 89,000 clones, about 95% of them seen only once. This TCR came from a female donor with multiple sclerosis, enrolled in a pregnancy study. The sample consisted of peripheral blood, taken in the third trimester of pregnancy.

As DNA, the CDR3 is TGTGCCAGCAGCTTAGCGGCTAGCGGGGGGAACTACAATGAGCAGTTCTTC. As protein: CASSLAASGGNYNEQFF. The chain has TRBV7-6 and TRBJ2-1; 11 bases match TRBD2. The CDR3 consists of 17 residues. Germline trimming cut 0 bases from V and 3 bases from J; bases unmatched to any gene: 4. Germline V gene sequence: CDR1 SGHVS, CDR2 FNYEAQ.